Listed here are 9 T cell receptor beta chains from one sample, sequenced in a study of cytomegalovirus exposure and HLA in healthy donors. Clones were read by immunoSEQ multiplex PCR, and TCRdb kept only the in-frame ones, dropping some. The sample includes a few hundred thousand clones, around 86% of them seen just once. Sequencing was done on a sample of PBMCs. The receptors originated from a woman between 18 and 29 years old in good health and CMV-seronegative.

The V gene is TRBV13, the J gene TRBJ2-7; 9 nucleotides align to TRBD2. The CDR3 spans 14 residues. Germline loops: CDR1 PRHDT, CDR2 FYEKMQ (reference sequence). Losses at the gene ends were 5 bases for V and 3 bases for J; bases not matched to a gene: 5. The CDR3 spells CASSLSGSIYEQYF. CDR3 nucleotide sequence: TGTGCCAGCAGCCTTAGCGGGAGCATCTACGAGCAGTACTTC.

The chain has TRBV6-1 and TRBJ1-2; a weak D match, TRBD1 (5 bases). V was clipped by 10 bases and J by 3 bases, with 18 bases between them. The CDR3 extends over 14 amino acids. Germline loops: CDR1 MNHNS, CDR2 SASEGT. CDR3 sequence reads: CATQVRLPYYGYTF. CDR3 DNA: TGTGCCACACAGGTTAGGCTACCTTACTATGGCTACACCTTC.

This clone appeared many times. V gene TRBV6-5 combines with J gene TRBJ1-4; perhaps TRBD1 as D (6 bases). Trimming stripped 6 bases from V and 3 bases from J, with 8 bases between. This CDR3 spans 13 amino acids. The germline CDR1 and CDR2 sequences are MNHEY and SVGAGI. The CDR3 region has the DNA TGTGCCAGCAGGACAGGCGCTAATGAAAAACTGTTTTTT. Its protein product is CASRTGANEKLFF.

The chain links TRBV6-5 to TRBJ2-7; possible D gene TRBD2, 6 bases. CDR1 is MNHEY, CDR2 SVGAGI, per germline. Trimming removed 6 bases from V and 2 bases from J, with 11 bases in between. The CDR3 covers 13 residues. CDR3: CASRSSVTYEQYF. CDR3 nucleotides: TGTGCCAGCAGGTCTAGCGTAACCTACGAGCAGTACTTC.

The chain combines TRBV27 with TRBJ1-1; D gene unclear. V lost 6 bases to trimming and J lost 2 bases, with 13 bases between them. CDR3 length: 14 amino acids. Germline V gene lookup returns CDR1 MNHEY and CDR2 SMNVEV (reference sequence). The chain's CDR3 is CASSRRGLNTEAFF. CDR3 in DNA: TGTGCCAGCAGCCGACGCGGCTTAAACACTGAAGCTTTCTTT.

The V and J genes are TRBV10-3 and TRBJ2-2; D call uncertain. CDR3 length equals 12 residues. Germline assignment: CDR1 ENHRY and CDR2 SYGVKD. Trimming stripped 3 bases from V and 3 bases from J, with 2 bases between. CDR3 loop: CAISDDTGELFF. Written as DNA, the CDR3 is TGTGCCATCAGTGACGACACCGGGGAGCTGTTTTTT.

The count of this clone is one. This chain links TRBV9 with TRBJ2-1; 11 bases match TRBD2. Germline CDR1 and CDR2: SGDLS and YYNGEE. The CDR3 is 16 amino acids. V dropped 4 bases and J dropped 5; count of bases not matched to a gene: 8. This CDR3 is CASSITAGLADNEQFF. The CDR3 DNA reads TGTGCCAGCAGCATTACAGCGGGACTAGCGGACAATGAGCAGTTCTTC. The variable domain in full, completed from reference TRBV9 and TRBJ2-1, reads DSGVTQTPKHLITATGQRVTLRCSPRSGDLSVYWYQQSLDQGLQFLIQYYNGEERAKGNILERFSAQQFPDLHSELNLSSLELGDSALYFCASSITAGLADNEQFFGPGTRLTVL.

This clone appeared once. The chain joins TRBV5-1 to TRBJ2-3; the D is unclear. V was trimmed by 0 bases and J by 3 bases, leaving 8 bases between them. The CDR3 is 14 amino acids. Germline CDR1 SGHRS, CDR2 YFSETQ. CDR3 DNA: TGCGCCAGCAGCTTGGACCACTTGACAGATACGCAGTATTTT. It yields the protein CASSLDHLTDTQYF. Using reference TRBV5-1 and TRBJ2-3 for the parts outside the CDR3, the full variable domain is KAGVTQTPRYLIKTRGQQVTLSCSPISGHRSVSWYQQTPGQGLQFLFEYFSETQRNKGNFPGRFSGRQFSNSRSEMNVSTLELGDSALYLCASSLDHLTDTQYFGPGTRLTVL.

This clone was detected a few times. The CDR3 reads CASSGSGGYEQYF. The CDR3 DNA is TGTGCCAGTAGCGGGAGCGGGGGATACGAGCAGTACTTC. V and J are TRBV19 and TRBJ2-7, with 8 bases that match TRBD2. The germline V gene has CDR1 LNHDA and CDR2 SQIVND (reference sequence). V dropped 6 bases and J dropped 4; count of bases not matched to a gene: 5. The CDR3 is made up of 13 amino acids.